Ten or more counts support the clone carrying this T cell receptor beta chain. Antigen specificity is unknown. The sample belongs to a study of T cell repertoires in cytomegalovirus infection. About the study: As its CMV epitopes, the study selected recently identified HLA-C-restricted and well-studied HLA-B-restricted targets. TCR beta signatures that were public indicated CMV infection and matching HLA type.

General study points: Frequencies of public TCR beta families were cumulated, and this identified carriers of CMV plus the relevant HLA. HLA-C-restricted CMV-specific TCR beta clonotypes prevailed in the ex vivo response.

CDR1 and CDR2 (germline): SGHVS, FNYEAQ. Trimming removed 5 bases at V and 0 bases at J, with 11 bases between. The CDR3 consists of 16 residues. TCRdb processed the reads anew with MiXCR; each CDR3 protein has one entry. The sample includes more than 300,000 distinct CDR3 sequences, about 32% of them seen just once. This TCR came from a human donor in good health (CMV status not recorded). Some clones in this sample may be carry-over from other donors' samples. Specimen: cultured PBMCs, collected from culture after CMV antigen stimulation. The rearrangement uses TRBV7-6 and TRBJ2-6; D ambiguous. The chain's CDR3 is CASSPRSLSGANVLTF. CDR3 bases: TGTGCCAGCAGCCCCCGAAGCCTCTCTGGGGCCAACGTCCTGACTTTC.